These T cell receptor beta chains were read from a single sample in a study of spatial heterogeneity in lung cancer. TCRdb called the 5' RACE reads again in MiXCR, with one record for every CDR3 protein. The profile shows some 10,000 distinct CDR3 sequences, about 15% of them singletons. Specimen: PBMCs, collected at surgery. The receptors were gathered from a male donor with early-stage non-small cell lung cancer. CDR3s include the opening cysteine and the closing phenylalanine or tryptophan. A D gene is named only where the DNA matches it firmly. Clone size appears in some rows only: once, few, many, or a class for an expanded clone.

>TRBD1|TRBV7-8|TRBJ2-2|many
TGTGCCAGCAGCCGGACAGGGACCGGGGAGCTGTTTTTT
CASSRTGTGELFF
>-|TRBV20-1|TRBJ2-4|many
TGCAGTGCTAGTCAGCGCGGGCAGGCTCGAGCCAAAAACATTCAGTACTTC
CSASQRGQARAKNIQYF
>-|TRBV19|TRBJ2-7|few
TGTGCCAGTAGTGGTGGTCCCTCCTACGAGCAGTACTTC
CASSGGPSYEQYF
>TRBD2|TRBV6-1|TRBJ2-7|-
TGTGCCAGCAGAGAAACACTAGCGGTGAGCTACGAGCAGTACTTC
CASRETLAVSYEQYF
>-|TRBV7-9|TRBJ2-1|many
TGTGCCAGCAGCTTAGTTGCGGACAATGAGCAGTTCTTC
CASSLVADNEQFF
>TRBD2|TRBV20-1|TRBJ2-2|many
TGCAGTGCTAGGACTAGCGGGGGTGGGACCGGGGAGCTGTTTTTT
CSARTSGGGTGELFF
>TRBD1|TRBV20-1|TRBJ1-5|-
TGCAGTGCTACCCCGGGACAGGGAGGCCGGCCCCAGCATTTT
CSATPGQGGRPQHF
>-|TRBV20-1|TRBJ2-4|few
TGCAGTGCTAGAGTGGTGGCAGGGAAAAACATTCAGTACTTC
CSARVVAGKNIQYF
>-|TRBV11-1|TRBJ2-3|-
TGTGCCAGCAGGGCCGCTACCCTGGGCACAGATACGCAGTATTTT
CASRAATLGTDTQYF
>TRBD1|TRBV2|TRBJ2-7|many
TGTGCCAGCAGAGGGACAGACGACTACGAGCAGTACTTC
CASRGTDDYEQYF
>-|TRBV5-5|TRBJ1-1|many
TGTGCCAGCAGCTTGGTCCGGGGGAGCACTGAAGCTTTCTTT
CASSLVRGSTEAFF
>-|TRBV18|TRBJ2-4|many
TGTGCCAGCTCACCAGGGCAGGGCGAAAACATTCAGTACTTC
CASSPGQGENIQYF
>-|TRBV14|TRBJ2-1|-
TGTGCCAGCAGCCAAGATGGGATAAGGGAGCAGTTCTTC
CASSQDGIREQFF
>-|TRBV10-1|TRBJ2-1|-
TGCGCCAGCAGTGAGTCCTCAGACAATGAGCAGTTCTTC
CASSESSDNEQFF
>TRBD1|TRBV28|TRBJ2-3|-
TGTGCCACCACCCAGGGGGCGAGGACAGATACGCAGTATTTT
CATTQGARTDTQYF
>TRBD2|TRBV6-6|TRBJ2-7|few
TGTGCCAGCAGTCCCCGTCGACTAGCGGTGGAGGAGCAGTACTTC
CASSPRRLAVEEQYF